Reported below is one T cell receptor beta chain. Its antigen is unknown. At one boundary the junction diverges from the germline segment, which might be a read error. These data are taken from a study of CD8+ T cells in alopecia areata (dated 2018 in TCRdb). For the wider study: The treated patients, all with moderate-to-severe alopecia areata, were enrolled in an open-label pilot trial of oral tofacitinib given at 5 to 10 mg twice daily. Scalp clonality was compared among normal scalp (n=4), patchy alopecia areata scalp (n=8), and alopecia totalis/universalis scalp (n=8). To study T cell clonal expansion in alopecia areata, the researchers applied high-throughput TCRbeta sequencing to both the C3H/HeJ mouse model and human patients. Human TCRbeta sequencing covered scalp tissue and sorted CD4+ and CD8+ peripheral blood T cells from patchy and totalis/universalis alopecia areata patients and healthy controls. The SALT score, which quantifies the percentage of affected scalp surface area, was used to measure disease severity in treated patients. Patients stayed on tofacitinib for 6 to 18 months and then had 6 months of follow-up off drug so that delayed response and recurrence could be assessed. Amplification of TCRbeta CDR3 regions was done by immunoSEQ multiplex PCR using 35 Vbeta forward primers and 13 Jbeta reverse primers. The RNA source kit depended on sample type: the PAXgene miRNA kit for fixed scalp, the miRNeasy kit for PBMCs, and the RNeasy kit for mouse skin. Biopsies were taken from tofacitinib-treated patients at baseline and at 4 and 24 weeks of treatment, and a later scalp biopsy was taken in several of the tofacitinib-treated patients. The paper's findings and limits, for the study overall: Shared TCR sequences between patients were less evident than in mice, which may be partly attributable to HLA diversity in the patient population. Because the treated cohort was small and included a single nonresponder, larger studies are needed to assess links between baseline CD8+ expansion and response. During tofacitinib treatment, many expanded lesional clones stuck around in both scalp and blood, and this persistence may partly explain why relapse happens after treatment is stopped. Lesional scalp, especially in alopecia totalis/universalis, showed higher clonality and more expanded CD8+ clones than normal scalp, suggesting antigenic drive. Unlike mouse skin, where gammadelta T cells dominate, normal human skin contains resident alphabeta T cells that get sequenced too, which complicates analysis of the scalp TCR repertoire. Tofacitinib significantly lowered scalp clonality and the number of expanded CD8+ clones among the top 100 scalp clones.

The library relied on the immunoSEQ multiplex PCR assay. To provide template for TCR sequencing, every sample had RNA extracted and reverse transcribed into cDNA. First-strand cDNA was synthesized using SuperScript III with a 2:1 mix of oligo-dT and random hexamers. A synthetic immune receptor repertoire was used to gauge amplification bias, and whatever bias remained was removed computationally. On the authors' methods: Raw reads were preprocessed to remove errors, and CDR3 was defined according to IMGT conventions as the region from the conserved cysteine to phenylalanine. Clonality was computed by normalizing Shannon entropy by log2 of the number of productive unique TCRs and subtracting the result from 1. Whether each scalp clone was CD4 or CD8 was inferred by checking scalp TCRbeta sequences against the CD4 and CD8 repertoires from sorted blood. TCRdb took over this immuneACCESS table, retaining in-frame rearrangements with V and J assigned. Such tables are incomplete; in checked studies, under half of the missing clones stem from an unresolved V gene, and the remainder is unexplained. V and J calls and clone size come straight from that table; D and trimming were deduced from the DNA. For this sample there are approximately 280,000 clones; 55% to 70% appear just once. The leading ten clones occupy under 2% of the sample.

The cysteine opens and the phenylalanine closes a CDR3 of 16 amino acids. Of the read, only the CDR3 DNA is kept; its 48 bases are in frame from base 1. From a lookup of the germline V gene (reference sequence), CDR1 and CDR2 are SSHAT and FNYEAQ. The sample's time point, from its label and the paper: roughly 26 weeks on oral tofacitinib. The treatment or condition label corresponds to: oral pan-JAK inhibitor, 5-10 mg twice daily. From alopecia areata patients, peripheral blood was collected along with lesional scalp punch biopsies. PBMCs were separated by density centrifugation and stained for CD3, CD4 and CD8, after which CD4+ and CD8+ T cells were sorted on a FACSAria.

Sequencing was performed on CD4+ T cells sorted from blood, taken at week 24, from a patient treated with tofacitinib. The chain is made from TRBV7-7 and TRBJ2-1; 8 central bases correspond to TRBD1. The source is a human donor with alopecia areata. The DNA sequence is TGTGCTAGCAGCTTAGCGGTGGGGCAGGGGGCGCCTCAGCAGTTCTTC. Its protein product is CASSLAVGQGAPQQFF.